The rows below give T cell receptor beta chains drawn from one sample of a study of post-analysis software for immune sequencing data. TCRdb fed the PCR reads into MiXCR, producing one record per CDR3 protein. Of hundreds of thousands of distinct CDR3 sequences listed, about 60% are singletons. Sequencing input: blood. Source of these receptors: a girl aged 2 to 10 with multiple sclerosis. Each CDR3 is given with its conserved first and last residue. D genes are given only for firm matches. Clone size is stated in some rows and not others, as once, few, many or a class when expanded.

clone size: few; D gene: .; V gene: TRBV11-1; J gene: TRBJ2-1; CDR3 DNA: TGTGCCAGCAGCTTAGGGGGGCCAGATCATTGGGAGTTCTTC; CDR3 protein: CASSLGGPDHWEFF
clone size: few; D gene: .; V gene: TRBV6-5; J gene: TRBJ2-4; CDR3 DNA: TGTGCCAGCAGTTACTCGTCTCTGATGGCCAAAAACATTCAGTACTTC; CDR3 protein: CASSYSSLMAKNIQYF
clone size: .; D gene: TRBD2; V gene: TRBV10-3; J gene: TRBJ2-1; CDR3 DNA: TGTGCCATCAGTGAGTCCGCGGGGGCGATAGCGGGAGGTAGCTCCTACAATGAGCAGTTCTTC; CDR3 protein: CAISESAGAIAGGSSYNEQFF
clone size: .; D gene: .; V gene: TRBV24-1; J gene: TRBJ1-1; CDR3 DNA: TGTGCCACCAGTGACTCGAGGGGCGGCACTGAAGCTTTCTTT; CDR3 protein: CATSDSRGGTEAFF
clone size: once; D gene: TRBD1; V gene: TRBV12-3/TRBV12-4; J gene: TRBJ2-5; CDR3 DNA: TGTGCCAGCAGTTTAGCCGGGACAGGGAGGACCCAGTACTTC; CDR3 protein: CASSLAGTGRTQYF
clone size: few; D gene: .; V gene: TRBV7-9; J gene: TRBJ1-5; CDR3 DNA: TGTGCCAGCAGCGCAACCCAGGACACAAATCAGCCCCAGCATTTT; CDR3 protein: CASSATQDTNQPQHF
clone size: .; D gene: .; V gene: TRBV20-1; J gene: TRBJ2-3; CDR3 DNA: TGCAGTACACACTCTAGGAGCAACACAGATACGCAGTATTTT; CDR3 protein: CSTHSRSNTDTQYF
clone size: .; D gene: .; V gene: TRBV7-9; J gene: TRBJ2-3; CDR3 DNA: TGTGCCAGCAGCTCCACAGTAACAGGAACAGATACGCAGTATTTT; CDR3 protein: CASSSTVTGTDTQYF
clone size: few; D gene: .; V gene: TRBV10-3; J gene: TRBJ2-7; CDR3 DNA: TGTGCCATCAGGGACAGTTCAGTCGACGAGCAGTACTTC; CDR3 protein: CAIRDSSVDEQYF
clone size: few; D gene: .; V gene: TRBV7-2; J gene: TRBJ2-5; CDR3 DNA: TGTGCCAGCAGCGGGGGACACGGGGCGCAGGAGACCCAGTACTTC; CDR3 protein: CASSGGHGAQETQYF
clone size: .; D gene: .; V gene: TRBV7-9; J gene: TRBJ1-6; CDR3 DNA: TGTGCCAGCAGCTTATCGGCCGTCAAGGGTTCACCCCTCCACTTT; CDR3 protein: CASSLSAVKGSPLHF
clone size: few; D gene: .; V gene: TRBV10-3; J gene: TRBJ1-2; CDR3 DNA: TGTGCCATCAGATGGGACTATGGCTACACCTTC; CDR3 protein: CAIRWDYGYTF
clone size: .; D gene: .; V gene: TRBV6-8; J gene: TRBJ1-1; CDR3 DNA: TGTGCCAGCCCATGTTTAGGGAGGGAAATTGAAGCTTTCTTT; CDR3 protein: CASPCLGREIEAFF
clone size: .; D gene: .; V gene: TRBV7-9; J gene: TRBJ2-7; CDR3 DNA: TGTGCCAGCAGCTTTGAGGGGGAAGAGACCCGGTACTTC; CDR3 protein: CASSFEGEETRYF
clone size: once; D gene: TRBD1; V gene: TRBV5-1; J gene: TRBJ2-7; CDR3 DNA: TGCGCCAGCAGCTTGGCCCCCGGGACAGGGGACGACAAGCAGTACTTC; CDR3 protein: CASSLAPGTGDDKQYF
clone size: few; D gene: TRBD2; V gene: TRBV10-3; J gene: TRBJ2-1; CDR3 DNA: TGTGCCATCAGTGCAACAGCGGGAGGACCCTACAATGAGCAGTTCTTC; CDR3 protein: CAISATAGGPYNEQFF
clone size: .; D gene: TRBD1; V gene: TRBV28; J gene: TRBJ1-5; CDR3 DNA: TGTGCCAGCAGCATACAGGGGAGTAGCAATCAGCCCCAGCATTTT; CDR3 protein: CASSIQGSSNQPQHF
clone size: .; D gene: .; V gene: TRBV7-9; J gene: TRBJ1-1; CDR3 DNA: TGTGCCAGCGGGGGACCGAAGAACACTGAAGCTTTCTTT; CDR3 protein: CASGGPKNTEAFF
clone size: .; D gene: TRBD1; V gene: TRBV4-3; J gene: TRBJ2-5; CDR3 DNA: TGCGCCAGCAGCCAAGGGGACAGGGGTCTGGAGACCCAGTACTTC; CDR3 protein: CASSQGDRGLETQYF
clone size: .; D gene: .; V gene: TRBV19; J gene: TRBJ2-4; CDR3 DNA: TGTGCCACCACCAAGGGATGGGAAAACATTCAGTACTTC; CDR3 protein: CATTKGWENIQYF
clone size: .; D gene: .; V gene: TRBV6-5; J gene: TRBJ2-1; CDR3 DNA: TGTGCCAGCAAGAGAAGGGGGAATGAGCAGTTCTTC; CDR3 protein: CASKRRGNEQFF
clone size: once; D gene: .; V gene: TRBV20-1; J gene: TRBJ1-1; CDR3 DNA: TGCAGTGCTAGGGGCCTGAACACTGAAGCTTCCTTT; CDR3 protein: CSARGLNTEASF
clone size: few; D gene: TRBD1; V gene: TRBV20-1; J gene: TRBJ1-2; CDR3 DNA: TGCAGTGCCCCGGGACAGGACTTTCATGGCTACACCTTC; CDR3 protein: CSAPGQDFHGYTF
clone size: few; D gene: TRBD1; V gene: TRBV25-1; J gene: TRBJ2-1; CDR3 DNA: TGTGCCAGCAGTGAATCCTTGGCAGGGGGCTGGGCTGAGCAGTTCTTC; CDR3 protein: CASSESLAGGWAEQFF
clone size: .; D gene: TRBD2; V gene: TRBV20-1; J gene: TRBJ2-2; CDR3 DNA: TGCAGTGCCCCGGGGGGCGGGAGGGGCACCGGGGAGCTGTTTTTT; CDR3 protein: CSAPGGGRGTGELFF
clone size: .; D gene: .; V gene: TRBV2; J gene: TRBJ2-3; CDR3 DNA: TGTGCCAGCAGTGAGGAGCGAGATACGCAGTATTTT; CDR3 protein: CASSEERDTQYF
clone size: .; D gene: TRBD1; V gene: TRBV30; J gene: TRBJ1-2; CDR3 DNA: TGTGCCTGGAGTCCCCAGGCAGGGGGCTATGGCTACACCTTC; CDR3 protein: CAWSPQAGGYGYTF
clone size: .; D gene: .; V gene: TRBV29-1; J gene: TRBJ2-5; CDR3 DNA: TGCAGCGTTGAAGATTACCTTGGGCTTGAGGGTTTGGGAGAGACCCAGTACTTC; CDR3 protein: CSVEDYLGLEGLGETQYF
clone size: few; D gene: .; V gene: TRBV7-2; J gene: TRBJ2-3; CDR3 DNA: TGTGCCAGCAGCGGGGGGCGCGGAAGGACAGATACGCAGTATTTT; CDR3 protein: CASSGGRGRTDTQYF
clone size: .; D gene: .; V gene: TRBV29-1; J gene: TRBJ2-5; CDR3 DNA: TGCAGCGTTGCGATCGAGACCCAGTACTTC; CDR3 protein: CSVAIETQYF
clone size: few; D gene: TRBD2; V gene: TRBV12-3/TRBV12-4; J gene: TRBJ2-3; CDR3 DNA: TGTGCCAGCAGTTTAGGAATTGGCGGGGGGGCAGGAGATACGCAGTATTTT; CDR3 protein: CASSLGIGGGAGDTQYF
clone size: .; D gene: .; V gene: TRBV6-5; J gene: TRBJ1-2; CDR3 DNA: TGTGCCAGCAGGCAGCAGGGCGGCTACACCTTC; CDR3 protein: CASRQQGGYTF
clone size: .; D gene: TRBD1; V gene: TRBV29-1; J gene: TRBJ1-1; CDR3 DNA: TGCAGCGTTGGGACAGGGATTAACACTGAGGCTTTCTTT; CDR3 protein: CSVGTGINTEAFF
clone size: .; D gene: .; V gene: TRBV7-9; J gene: TRBJ2-2; CDR3 DNA: TGTGCCAGCAACCAAGGTCTGAGGAACACCGGGGAGCTGTTTTTT; CDR3 protein: CASNQGLRNTGELFF
clone size: .; D gene: .; V gene: TRBV12-3/TRBV12-4; J gene: TRBJ2-1; CDR3 DNA: TGTGCCAGCAGCCCCCAGAGGGGCCCCGGTATGAATGAGCAGTTCTTC; CDR3 protein: CASSPQRGPGMNEQFF
clone size: few; D gene: .; V gene: TRBV29-1; J gene: TRBJ2-5; CDR3 DNA: TGCAGCGTTGAAGATGGTATAGGGGAGACCCAGTACTTC; CDR3 protein: CSVEDGIGETQYF
clone size: .; D gene: TRBD1; V gene: TRBV7-2; J gene: TRBJ2-7; CDR3 DNA: TGTGCCAGCAGCTTAGCGCACTCAGGGGGCAGGAACGAGCAGTACTTC; CDR3 protein: CASSLAHSGGRNEQYF
clone size: .; D gene: .; V gene: TRBV7-9; J gene: TRBJ2-5; CDR3 DNA: TGTGCCAGCAGCTTAGCCCCTAACGGGGGCCGAGAGACCCAGTACTTC; CDR3 protein: CASSLAPNGGRETQYF
clone size: few; D gene: .; V gene: TRBV3-1; J gene: TRBJ2-3; CDR3 DNA: TGTGCCAGCAGCCATGAAGGGGGGGATACGCAGTATTTT; CDR3 protein: CASSHEGGDTQYF
clone size: .; D gene: .; V gene: TRBV20-1; J gene: TRBJ1-1; CDR3 DNA: TGCAGTGCTTACGATGGGACCGCTAACACTGAAGCTTTCTTT; CDR3 protein: CSAYDGTANTEAFF
clone size: .; D gene: .; V gene: TRBV20-1; J gene: TRBJ1-4; CDR3 DNA: TGCAGTGCTGGACAGCCAACTAATGAAAAACTGTTTTTT; CDR3 protein: CSAGQPTNEKLFF
clone size: .; D gene: .; V gene: TRBV20-1; J gene: TRBJ2-5; CDR3 DNA: TGCAGTGCCCGGGCATTATCGGAGACCCAGTACTTC; CDR3 protein: CSARALSETQYF
clone size: once; D gene: .; V gene: TRBV7-2; J gene: TRBJ1-1; CDR3 DNA: TGTGCCAGCAGCTTAGGACAGAACATTGAAGCTTTCTTT; CDR3 protein: CASSLGQNIEAFF
clone size: .; D gene: .; V gene: TRBV5-1; J gene: TRBJ2-1; CDR3 DNA: TGCGCCAGCAGCTTGGGGGAGCTGGTGGGAGATACCTACAATGAGCAGTTCTTC; CDR3 protein: CASSLGELVGDTYNEQFF
clone size: .; D gene: .; V gene: TRBV7-2; J gene: TRBJ2-7; CDR3 DNA: TGTGCCAGCAGCTTAGGGACCCACAGCTCCTACGAGCAGTACTTC; CDR3 protein: CASSLGTHSSYEQYF
clone size: .; D gene: TRBD1; V gene: TRBV15; J gene: TRBJ1-3; CDR3 DNA: TGTGCCACCAGCAGGGACAGGTCCGGAAACACCATATATTTT; CDR3 protein: CATSRDRSGNTIYF
clone size: .; D gene: TRBD1; V gene: TRBV5-5; J gene: TRBJ1-2; CDR3 DNA: TGTGCCAGCAGCGCCGGGACAGGGAGATATGGCTACACCTTC; CDR3 protein: CASSAGTGRYGYTF
clone size: .; D gene: .; V gene: TRBV5-4; J gene: TRBJ2-3; CDR3 DNA: TGTGCCAGCAGACGGGACTTTGAGGTGGATACGCAGTATTTT; CDR3 protein: CASRRDFEVDTQYF
clone size: .; D gene: .; V gene: TRBV7-9; J gene: TRBJ1-1; CDR3 DNA: TGTGCCAGCAGCTTAGGGTCGAGAGGGCCGAACACTGAAGCTTTCTTT; CDR3 protein: CASSLGSRGPNTEAFF
clone size: .; D gene: .; V gene: TRBV5-1; J gene: TRBJ2-3; CDR3 DNA: TGCGCCAGCAGCTTCCGGGTTGCGAGCACAGATACGCAGTATTTT; CDR3 protein: CASSFRVASTDTQYF
clone size: .; D gene: .; V gene: TRBV9; J gene: TRBJ1-1; CDR3 DNA: TGTGCCAGCAGCGTAGGCCCGGCCACTGAAGCTTTCTTT; CDR3 protein: CASSVGPATEAFF
clone size: .; D gene: TRBD1; V gene: TRBV14; J gene: TRBJ2-7; CDR3 DNA: TGTGCCAGCAGTCGTGGGGACAGGGGGCTCAACGAGCAGTACTTC; CDR3 protein: CASSRGDRGLNEQYF
clone size: .; D gene: .; V gene: TRBV20-1; J gene: TRBJ2-7; CDR3 DNA: TGCAGTGCTAGAGATCGGAACTCAGGCTCCTACGAGCAGTACTTC; CDR3 protein: CSARDRNSGSYEQYF
clone size: .; D gene: .; V gene: TRBV29-1; J gene: TRBJ1-1; CDR3 DNA: TGCAGCGTTGAAGTTCAGGGGCAAGCTTTCTTT; CDR3 protein: CSVEVQGQAFF